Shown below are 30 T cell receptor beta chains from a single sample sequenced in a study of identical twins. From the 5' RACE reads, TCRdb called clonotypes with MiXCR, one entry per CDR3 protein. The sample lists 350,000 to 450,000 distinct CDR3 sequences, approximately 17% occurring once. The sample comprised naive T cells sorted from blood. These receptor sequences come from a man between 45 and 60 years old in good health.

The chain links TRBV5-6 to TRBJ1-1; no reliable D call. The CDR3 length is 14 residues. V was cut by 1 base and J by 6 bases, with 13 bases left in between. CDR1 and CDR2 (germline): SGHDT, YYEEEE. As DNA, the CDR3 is TGTGCCAGCAGCTTGTTGATTCGAGCGCCTGAAGCTTTCTTT. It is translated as CASSLLIRAPEAFF.

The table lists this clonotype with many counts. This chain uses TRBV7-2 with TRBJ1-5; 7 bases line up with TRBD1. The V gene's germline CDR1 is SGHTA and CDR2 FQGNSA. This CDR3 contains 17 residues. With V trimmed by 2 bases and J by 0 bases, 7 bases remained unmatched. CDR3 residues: CASSLFSGTDSNQPQHF. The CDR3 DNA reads TGTGCCAGCAGCTTATTTAGTGGGACAGATAGCAATCAGCCCCAGCATTTT.

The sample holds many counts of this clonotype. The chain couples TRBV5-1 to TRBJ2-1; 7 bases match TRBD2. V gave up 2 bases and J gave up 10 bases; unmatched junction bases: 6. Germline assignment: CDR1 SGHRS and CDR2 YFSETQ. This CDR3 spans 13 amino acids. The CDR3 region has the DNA TGCGCCAGCAGCTTCGCCAGCGGGGACGAGCAGTTCTTC. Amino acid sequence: CASSFASGDEQFF.

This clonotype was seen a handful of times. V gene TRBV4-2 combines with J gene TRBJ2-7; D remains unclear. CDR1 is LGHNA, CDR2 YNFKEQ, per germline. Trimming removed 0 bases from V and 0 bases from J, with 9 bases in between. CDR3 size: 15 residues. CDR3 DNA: TGTGCCAGCAGCCAAGACGAACAAAGCTCCTACGAGCAGTACTTC. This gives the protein CASSQDEQSSYEQYF.

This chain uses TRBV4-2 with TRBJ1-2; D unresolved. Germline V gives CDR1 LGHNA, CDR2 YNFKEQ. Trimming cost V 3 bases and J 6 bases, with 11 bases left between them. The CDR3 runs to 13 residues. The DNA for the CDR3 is TGTGCCAGCAGCCAGACACGTCGGGATGGCTACACCTTC. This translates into CASSQTRRDGYTF.

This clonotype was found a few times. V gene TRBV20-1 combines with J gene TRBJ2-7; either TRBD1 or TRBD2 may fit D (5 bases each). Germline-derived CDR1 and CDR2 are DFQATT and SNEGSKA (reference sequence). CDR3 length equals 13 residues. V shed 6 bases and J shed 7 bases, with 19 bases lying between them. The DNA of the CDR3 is TGCAGTGCAAAAGGGACGGCTAAGGGTGAGCAGTACTTC. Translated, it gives CSAKGTAKGEQYF.

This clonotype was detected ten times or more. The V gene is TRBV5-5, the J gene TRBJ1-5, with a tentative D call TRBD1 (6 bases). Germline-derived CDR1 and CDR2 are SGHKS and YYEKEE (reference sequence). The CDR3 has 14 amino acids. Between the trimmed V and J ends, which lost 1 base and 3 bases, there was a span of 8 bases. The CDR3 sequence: CASSLTGPNQPQHF. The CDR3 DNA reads TGTGCCAGCAGCTTGACAGGGCCCAATCAGCCCCAGCATTTT. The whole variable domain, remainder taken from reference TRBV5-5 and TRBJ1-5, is DAGVTQSPTHLIKTRGQQVTLRCSPISGHKSVSWYQQVLGQGPQFIFQYYEKEERGRGNFPDRFSARQFPNYSSELNVNALLLGDSALYLCASSLTGPNQPQHFGDGTRLSIL.

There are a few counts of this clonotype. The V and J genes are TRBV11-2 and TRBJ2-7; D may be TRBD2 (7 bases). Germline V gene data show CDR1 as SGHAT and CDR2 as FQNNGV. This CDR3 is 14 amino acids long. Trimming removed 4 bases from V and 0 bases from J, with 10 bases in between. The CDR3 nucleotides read TGTGCCAGCAGCTCACGGGGGGCCTCCTACGAGCAGTACTTC. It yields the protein CASSSRGASYEQYF.

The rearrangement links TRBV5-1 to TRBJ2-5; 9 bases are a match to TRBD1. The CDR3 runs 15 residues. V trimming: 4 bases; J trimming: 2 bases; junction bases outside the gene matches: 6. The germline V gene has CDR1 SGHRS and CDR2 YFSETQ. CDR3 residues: CASSDGTGYQETQYF. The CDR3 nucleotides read TGCGCCAGCAGCGACGGGACAGGGTATCAAGAGACCCAGTACTTC.

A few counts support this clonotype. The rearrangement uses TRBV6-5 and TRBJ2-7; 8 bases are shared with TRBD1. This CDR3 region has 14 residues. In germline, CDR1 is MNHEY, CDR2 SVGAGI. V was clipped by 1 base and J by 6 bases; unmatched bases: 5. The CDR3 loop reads CASSYYRTGSEQYF. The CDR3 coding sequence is TGTGCCAGCAGTTACTATAGGACAGGGAGCGAGCAGTACTTC.

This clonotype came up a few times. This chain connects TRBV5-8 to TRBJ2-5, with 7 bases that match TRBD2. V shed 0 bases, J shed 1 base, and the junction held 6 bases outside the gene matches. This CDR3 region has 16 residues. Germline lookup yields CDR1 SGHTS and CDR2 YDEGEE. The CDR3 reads CASSLEGTTTQETQYF. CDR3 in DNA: TGTGCCAGCAGCTTGGAAGGGACTACTACCCAAGAGACCCAGTACTTC.

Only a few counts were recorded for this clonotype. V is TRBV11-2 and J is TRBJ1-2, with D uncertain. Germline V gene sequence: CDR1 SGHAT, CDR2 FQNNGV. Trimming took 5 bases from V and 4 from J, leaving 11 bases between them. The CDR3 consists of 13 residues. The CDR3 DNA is TGTGCCAGCAGCGCGACGAACAGCTATGGCTACACCTTC. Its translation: CASSATNSYGYTF. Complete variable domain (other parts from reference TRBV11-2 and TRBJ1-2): EAGVAQSPRYKIIEKRQSVAFWCNPISGHATLYWYQQILGQGPKLLIQFQNNGVVDDSQLPKDRFSAERLKGVDSTLKIQPAKLEDSAVYLCASSATNSYGYTFGSGTRLTVV.

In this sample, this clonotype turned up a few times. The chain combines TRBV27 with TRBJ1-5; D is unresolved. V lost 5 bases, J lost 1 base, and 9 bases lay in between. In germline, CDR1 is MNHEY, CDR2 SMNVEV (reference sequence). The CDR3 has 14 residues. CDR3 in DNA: TGTGCCAGCAGTATTACCGGGAGCAATCAGCCCCAGCATTTT. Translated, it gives CASSITGSNQPQHF.

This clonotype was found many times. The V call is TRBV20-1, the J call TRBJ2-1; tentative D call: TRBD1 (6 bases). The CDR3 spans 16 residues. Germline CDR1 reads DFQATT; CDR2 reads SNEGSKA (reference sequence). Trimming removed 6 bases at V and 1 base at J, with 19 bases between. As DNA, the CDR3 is TGCAGTGCCCAAGATCGGGGACACAGGTCCTACAATGAGCAGTTCTTC. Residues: CSAQDRGHRSYNEQFF.

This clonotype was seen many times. The CDR3 is CSASISGEFTDTQYF. The DNA of the CDR3 is TGCAGTGCTAGTATTAGCGGGGAATTCACAGATACGCAGTATTTT. The chain joins TRBV20-1 to TRBJ2-3, with 8 bases aligning to TRBD2. Trimming removed 3 bases from V and 2 bases from J; junction bases left unmatched: 7. The CDR3 extends over 15 amino acids. CDR1 DFQATT and CDR2 SNEGSKA come from the germline V gene (reference sequence).

The CDR3 DNA is TGTGCCAGCAGCGGGACAGGGGGAGTCTCCTACACTGAAGCTTTCTTT. Protein sequence: CASSGTGGVSYTEAFF. The V and J genes are TRBV12-3 or TRBV12-4 and TRBJ1-1, with 11 bases matching TRBD1. CDR3 size: 16 residues. The V gene end was trimmed by 6 bases and the J gene end by 3 bases; junction bases not matched to a gene: 9.

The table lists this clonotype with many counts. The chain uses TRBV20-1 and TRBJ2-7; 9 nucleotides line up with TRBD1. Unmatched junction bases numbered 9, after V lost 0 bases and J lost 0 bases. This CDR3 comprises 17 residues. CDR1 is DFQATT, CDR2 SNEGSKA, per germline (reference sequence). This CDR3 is CSARDLQGQGTSYEQYF. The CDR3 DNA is TGCAGTGCTAGAGATCTGCAGGGACAGGGTACCTCCTACGAGCAGTACTTC.

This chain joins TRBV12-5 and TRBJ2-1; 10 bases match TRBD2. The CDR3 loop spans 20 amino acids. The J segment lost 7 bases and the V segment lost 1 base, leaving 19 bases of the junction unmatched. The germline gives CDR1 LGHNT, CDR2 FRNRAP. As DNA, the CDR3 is TGTGCTAGTGGTTTGGCAACCCAGGGGAGCGGGAGGGCGCGGGCGAATGAGCAGTTCTTC. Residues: CASGLATQGSGRARANEQFF.

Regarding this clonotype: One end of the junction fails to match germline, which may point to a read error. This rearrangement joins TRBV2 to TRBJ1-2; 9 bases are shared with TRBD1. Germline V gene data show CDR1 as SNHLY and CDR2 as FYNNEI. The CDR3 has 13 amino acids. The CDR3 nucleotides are TGTGCCACCAGTCTCCGGGACAGGGATGGCTACACCTTC. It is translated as CATSLRDRDGYTF.

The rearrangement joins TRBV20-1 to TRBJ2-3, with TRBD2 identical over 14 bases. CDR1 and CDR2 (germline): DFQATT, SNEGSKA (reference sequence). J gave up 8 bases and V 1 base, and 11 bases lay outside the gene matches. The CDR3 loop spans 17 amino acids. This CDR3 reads CSARALGLAGEGGTQYF. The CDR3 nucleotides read TGCAGTGCTAGAGCCTTGGGACTAGCGGGGGAGGGAGGTACGCAGTATTTT.

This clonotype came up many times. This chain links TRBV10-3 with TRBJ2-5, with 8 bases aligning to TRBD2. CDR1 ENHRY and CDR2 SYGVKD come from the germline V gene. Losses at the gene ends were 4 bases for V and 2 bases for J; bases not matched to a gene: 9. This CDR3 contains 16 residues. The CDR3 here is CAISVRPSGGQETQYF. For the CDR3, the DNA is TGTGCCATCAGTGTTAGGCCCTCGGGGGGGCAAGAGACCCAGTACTTC.

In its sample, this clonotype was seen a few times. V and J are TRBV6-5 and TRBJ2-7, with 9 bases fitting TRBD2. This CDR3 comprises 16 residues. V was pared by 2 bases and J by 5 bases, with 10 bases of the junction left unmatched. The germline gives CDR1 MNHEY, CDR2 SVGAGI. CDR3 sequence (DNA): TGTGCCAGCAGTTACGGGATAGCGGGAGCGTTCGACGAGCAGTACTTC. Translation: CASSYGIAGAFDEQYF.

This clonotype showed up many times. DNA of the CDR3: TGTGCCAGCAGCTTAGCCGGGTCTAATGAAAAACTGTTTTTT. Protein product: CASSLAGSNEKLFF. The V call is TRBV7-9, the J call TRBJ1-4; D unclear. V gave up 0 bases and J gave up 3 bases, with 5 bases separating them. This CDR3 contains 14 residues. CDR1 and CDR2 from the germline V gene are SEHNR and FQNEAQ (reference sequence).

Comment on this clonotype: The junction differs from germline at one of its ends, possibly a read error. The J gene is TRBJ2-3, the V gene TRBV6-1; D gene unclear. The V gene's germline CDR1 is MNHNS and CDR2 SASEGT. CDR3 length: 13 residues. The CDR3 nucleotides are TGTGCCAGCAGTCAAGCTTCCACAGATACGCAGTATTTT. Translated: CASSQASTDTQYF.

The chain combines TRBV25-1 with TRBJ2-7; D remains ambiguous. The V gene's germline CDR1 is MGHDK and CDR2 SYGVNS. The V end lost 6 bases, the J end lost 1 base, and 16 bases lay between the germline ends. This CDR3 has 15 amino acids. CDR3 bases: TGTGCCAGCAGCCCCTGGGGATGGCAGTCCTACGAGCAGTACTTC. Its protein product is CASSPWGWQSYEQYF.

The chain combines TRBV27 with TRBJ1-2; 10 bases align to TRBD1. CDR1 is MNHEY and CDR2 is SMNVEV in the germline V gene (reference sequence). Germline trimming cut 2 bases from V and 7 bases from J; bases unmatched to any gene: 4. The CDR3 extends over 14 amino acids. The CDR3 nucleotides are TGTGCCAGCAGTTTAGACAGGGGGCTGAGTGGCTACACCTTC. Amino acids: CASSLDRGLSGYTF.

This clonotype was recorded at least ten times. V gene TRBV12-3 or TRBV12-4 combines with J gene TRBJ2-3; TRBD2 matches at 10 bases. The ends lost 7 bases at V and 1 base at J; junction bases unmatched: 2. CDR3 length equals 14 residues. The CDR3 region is CASIGTSGTDTQYF. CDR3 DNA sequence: TGTGCCAGCATAGGGACTAGCGGCACAGATACGCAGTATTTT.

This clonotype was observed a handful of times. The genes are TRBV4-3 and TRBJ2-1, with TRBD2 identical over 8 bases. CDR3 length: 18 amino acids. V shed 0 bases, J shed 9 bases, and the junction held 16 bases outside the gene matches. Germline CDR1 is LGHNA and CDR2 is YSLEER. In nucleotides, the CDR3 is TGCGCCAGCAGCCAAGAAAACCGATTAGCGGGGAACGGGGGTGAGCAGTTCTTC. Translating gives CASSQENRLAGNGGEQFF.

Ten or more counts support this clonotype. CDR3 sequence (DNA): TGTGCCAGCAGCCACGACTCCGGGACGTCGAGCACAGATACGCAGTATTTT. It yields the protein CASSHDSGTSSTDTQYF. The chain couples TRBV7-6 to TRBJ2-3; D may match TRBD1 or TRBD2 (5 bases each). CDR1 SGHVS and CDR2 FNYEAQ come from the germline V gene. This CDR3 has 17 amino acids. V lost 5 bases and J lost 0, with 18 bases in between.

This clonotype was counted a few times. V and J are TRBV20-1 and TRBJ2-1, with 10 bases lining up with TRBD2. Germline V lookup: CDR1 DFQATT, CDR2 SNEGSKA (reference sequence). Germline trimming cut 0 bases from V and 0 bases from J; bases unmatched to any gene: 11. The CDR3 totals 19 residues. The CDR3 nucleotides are TGCAGTGCTAGAGAGGTGCTAACTAGCGGGACAAGCTCCTACAATGAGCAGTTCTTC. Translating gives CSAREVLTSGTSSYNEQFF.